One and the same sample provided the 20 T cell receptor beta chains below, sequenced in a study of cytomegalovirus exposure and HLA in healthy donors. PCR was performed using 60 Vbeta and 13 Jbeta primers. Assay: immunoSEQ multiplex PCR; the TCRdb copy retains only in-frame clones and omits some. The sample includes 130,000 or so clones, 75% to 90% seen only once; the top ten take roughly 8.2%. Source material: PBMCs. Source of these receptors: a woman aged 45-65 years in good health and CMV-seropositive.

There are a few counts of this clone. CDR3 amino acids: CASSVYGTSGITDTQYF. For the CDR3, the DNA is TGTGCCAGCAGCGTATATGGGACTAGCGGGATTACAGATACGCAGTATTTT. The genes are TRBV9 and TRBJ2-3; 13 bases are shared with TRBD2. With V trimmed by 1 base and J by 3 bases, 5 bases remained unmatched. The CDR3 sequence is 17 residues long. CDR1 and CDR2 from the germline V gene are SGDLS and YYNGEE.

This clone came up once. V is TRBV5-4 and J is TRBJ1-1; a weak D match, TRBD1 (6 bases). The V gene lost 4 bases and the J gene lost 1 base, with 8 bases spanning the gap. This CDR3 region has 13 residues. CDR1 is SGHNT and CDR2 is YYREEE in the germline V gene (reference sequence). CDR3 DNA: TGTGCCAGCAGCAGGGGACAGAACACTGAAGCTTTCTTT. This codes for CASSRGQNTEAFF.

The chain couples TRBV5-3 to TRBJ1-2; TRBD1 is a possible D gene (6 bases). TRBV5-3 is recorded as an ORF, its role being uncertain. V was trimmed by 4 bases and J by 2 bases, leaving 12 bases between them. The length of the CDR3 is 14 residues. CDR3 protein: CARSLQGGNYGYTF. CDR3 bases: TGTGCCAGAAGCCTACAGGGTGGAAACTATGGCTACACCTTC.

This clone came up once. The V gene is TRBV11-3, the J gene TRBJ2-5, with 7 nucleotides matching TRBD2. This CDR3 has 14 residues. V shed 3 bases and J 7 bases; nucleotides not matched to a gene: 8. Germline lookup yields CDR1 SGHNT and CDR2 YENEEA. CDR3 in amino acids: CASSLRGSLGTQYF. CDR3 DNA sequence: TGTGCCAGCAGCTTGCGGGGGTCCCTGGGGACCCAGTACTTC.

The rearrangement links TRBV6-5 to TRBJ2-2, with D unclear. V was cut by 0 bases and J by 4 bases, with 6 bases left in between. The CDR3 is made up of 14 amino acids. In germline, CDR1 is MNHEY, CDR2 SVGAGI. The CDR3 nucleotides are TGTGCCAGCAGTTACTCGACTTCCACCGGGGAGCTGTTTTTT. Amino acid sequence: CASSYSTSTGELFF.

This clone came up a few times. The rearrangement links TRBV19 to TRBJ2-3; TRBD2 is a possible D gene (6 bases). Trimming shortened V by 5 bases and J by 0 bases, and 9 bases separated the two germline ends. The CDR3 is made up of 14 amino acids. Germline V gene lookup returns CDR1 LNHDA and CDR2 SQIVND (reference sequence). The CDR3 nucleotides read TGTGCCAGTAGTCTGACTAGAAGCACAGATACGCAGTATTTT. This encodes CASSLTRSTDTQYF.

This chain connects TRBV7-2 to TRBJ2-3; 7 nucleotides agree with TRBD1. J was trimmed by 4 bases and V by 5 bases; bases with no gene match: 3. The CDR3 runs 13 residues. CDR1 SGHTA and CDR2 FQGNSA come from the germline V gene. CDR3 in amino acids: CASSRQGSDTQYF. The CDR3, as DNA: TGTGCCAGCAGCCGACAGGGTTCAGATACGCAGTATTTT.

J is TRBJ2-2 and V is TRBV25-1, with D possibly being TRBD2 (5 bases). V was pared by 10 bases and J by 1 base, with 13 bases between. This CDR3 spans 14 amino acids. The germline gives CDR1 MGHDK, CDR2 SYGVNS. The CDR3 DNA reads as TGTGCCACGGGGTTTTGGGGGAACACCGGGGAGCTGTTTTTT. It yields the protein CATGFWGNTGELFF.

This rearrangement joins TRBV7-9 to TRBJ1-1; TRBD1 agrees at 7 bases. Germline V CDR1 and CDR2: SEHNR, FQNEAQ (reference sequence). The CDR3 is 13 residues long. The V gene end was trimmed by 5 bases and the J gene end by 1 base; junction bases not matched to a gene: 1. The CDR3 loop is CASSRQGNTEAFF. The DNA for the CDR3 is TGTGCCAGCAGCCGACAGGGGAACACTGAAGCTTTCTTT.

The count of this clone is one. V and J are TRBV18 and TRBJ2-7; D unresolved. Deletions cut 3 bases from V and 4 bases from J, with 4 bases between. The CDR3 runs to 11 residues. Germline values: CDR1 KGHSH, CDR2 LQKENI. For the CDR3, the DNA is TGTGCCAGCTCACCCGGGTACGAGCAGTACTTC. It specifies CASSPGYEQYF.

CDR3 nucleotides: TGCGCCAGCAGCTGGGGGGACAGGGGGGTTAGTACTGAAGCTTTCTTT. This translates into CASSWGDRGVSTEAFF. The chain combines TRBV5-1 with TRBJ1-1, with 11 bases aligning to TRBD1. This CDR3 has 16 amino acids. The V gene end was trimmed by 3 bases and the J gene end by 5 bases; junction bases not matched to a gene: 9. Looked up from germline, CDR1 is SGHRS and CDR2 is YFSETQ.

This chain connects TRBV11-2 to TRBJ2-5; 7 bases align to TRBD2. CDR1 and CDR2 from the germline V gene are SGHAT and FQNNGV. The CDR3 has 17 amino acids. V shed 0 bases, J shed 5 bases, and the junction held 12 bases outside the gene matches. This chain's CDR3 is CASSLDSRWRERETQYF. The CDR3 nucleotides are TGTGCCAGCAGCTTAGATAGTAGATGGCGGGAGCGGGAGACCCAGTACTTC.

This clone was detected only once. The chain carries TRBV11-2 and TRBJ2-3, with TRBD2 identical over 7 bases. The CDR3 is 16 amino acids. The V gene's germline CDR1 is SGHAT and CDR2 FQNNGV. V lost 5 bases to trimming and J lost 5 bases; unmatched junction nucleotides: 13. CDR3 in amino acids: CASSVFSGRGGDTQYF. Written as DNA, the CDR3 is TGTGCCAGCAGCGTCTTTAGCGGGCGAGGCGGAGATACGCAGTATTTT. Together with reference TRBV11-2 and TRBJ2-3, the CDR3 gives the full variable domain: EAGVAQSPRYKIIEKRQSVAFWCNPISGHATLYWYQQILGQGPKLLIQFQNNGVVDDSQLPKDRFSAERLKGVDSTLKIQPAKLEDSAVYLCASSVFSGRGGDTQYFGPGTRLTVL.

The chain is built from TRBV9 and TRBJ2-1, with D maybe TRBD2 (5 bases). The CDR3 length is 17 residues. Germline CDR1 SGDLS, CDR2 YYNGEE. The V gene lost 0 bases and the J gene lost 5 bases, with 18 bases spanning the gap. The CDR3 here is CASSVAFGMGSDNEQFF. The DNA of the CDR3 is TGTGCCAGCAGCGTAGCTTTCGGGATGGGTAGTGACAATGAGCAGTTCTTC.

The CDR3 bases are TGTGCCAGCAGCCCACCGGCGGGGGCAGCTTGGGGCTACACCTTC. It is translated as CASSPPAGAAWGYTF. The V gene is TRBV28, the J gene TRBJ1-2; D is perhaps TRBD1 (6 bases). The CDR3 is made up of 15 amino acids. Germline V gene sequence: CDR1 MDHEN, CDR2 SYDVKM. Trimming shortened V by 6 bases and J by 8 bases, and 22 bases separated the two germline ends.

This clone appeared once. CDR3 in DNA: TGTGCCAGCAGCCTACAGGGGATCATGAACACTGAAGCTTTCTTT. It encodes CASSLQGIMNTEAFF. The rearrangement joins TRBV7-8 to TRBJ1-1, with 7 bases identical to TRBD1. The CDR3 contains 15 residues. Germline values: CDR1 SGHVS, CDR2 FQNEAQ. Germline trimming cut 5 bases from V and 0 bases from J; bases unmatched to any gene: 6.

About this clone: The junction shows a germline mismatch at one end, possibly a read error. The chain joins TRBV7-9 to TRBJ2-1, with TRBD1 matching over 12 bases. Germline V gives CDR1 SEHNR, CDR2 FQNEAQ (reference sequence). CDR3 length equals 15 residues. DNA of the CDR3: TGTTCCAGCAGCAGACCGGGACAGGGGGCAGATGAGCAGTTCTTC. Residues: CSSSRPGQGADEQFF.

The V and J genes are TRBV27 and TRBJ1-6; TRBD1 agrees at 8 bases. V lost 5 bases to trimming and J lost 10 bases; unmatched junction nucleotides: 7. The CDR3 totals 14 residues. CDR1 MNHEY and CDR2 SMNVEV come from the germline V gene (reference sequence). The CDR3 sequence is CASSPGQGESPLHF. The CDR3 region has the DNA TGTGCCAGCAGTCCCGGACAGGGAGAATCACCCCTCCACTTT.

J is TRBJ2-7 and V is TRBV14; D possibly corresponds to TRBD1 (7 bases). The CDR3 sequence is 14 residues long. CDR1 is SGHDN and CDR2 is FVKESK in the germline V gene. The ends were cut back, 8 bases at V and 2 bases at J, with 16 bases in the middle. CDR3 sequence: CASWLGGGAYEQYF. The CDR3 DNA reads TGTGCCAGCTGGTTAGGGGGCGGGGCCTACGAGCAGTACTTC.

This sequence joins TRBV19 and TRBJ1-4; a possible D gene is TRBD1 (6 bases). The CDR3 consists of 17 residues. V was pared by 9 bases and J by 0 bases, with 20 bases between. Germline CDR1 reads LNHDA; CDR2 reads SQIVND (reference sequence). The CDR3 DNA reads TGTGCCAGCCTCGACCTGACAGGCTCTACAACTAATGAAAAACTGTTTTTT. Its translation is CASLDLTGSTTNEKLFF. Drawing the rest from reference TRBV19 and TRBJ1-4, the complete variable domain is DGGITQSPKYLFRKEGQNVTLSCEQNLNHDAMYWYRQDPGQGLRLIYYSQIVNDFQKGDIAEGYSVSREKKESFPLTVTSAQKNPTAFYLCASLDLTGSTTNEKLFFGSGTQLSVL.